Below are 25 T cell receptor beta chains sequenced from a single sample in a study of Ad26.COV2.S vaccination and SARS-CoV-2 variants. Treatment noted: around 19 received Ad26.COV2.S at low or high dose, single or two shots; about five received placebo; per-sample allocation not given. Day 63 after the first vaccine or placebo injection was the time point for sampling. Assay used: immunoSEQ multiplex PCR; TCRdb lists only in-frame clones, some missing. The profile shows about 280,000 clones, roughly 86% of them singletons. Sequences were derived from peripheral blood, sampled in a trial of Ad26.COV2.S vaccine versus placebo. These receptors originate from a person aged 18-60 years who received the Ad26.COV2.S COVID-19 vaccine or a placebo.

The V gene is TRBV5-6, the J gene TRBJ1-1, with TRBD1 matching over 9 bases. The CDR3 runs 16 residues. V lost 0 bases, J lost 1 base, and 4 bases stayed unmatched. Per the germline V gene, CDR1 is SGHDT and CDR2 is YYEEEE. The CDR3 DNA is TGTGCCAGCAGCTTGGGGACAGGGGCAGGGAACACTGAAGCTTTCTTT. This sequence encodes CASSLGTGAGNTEAFF.

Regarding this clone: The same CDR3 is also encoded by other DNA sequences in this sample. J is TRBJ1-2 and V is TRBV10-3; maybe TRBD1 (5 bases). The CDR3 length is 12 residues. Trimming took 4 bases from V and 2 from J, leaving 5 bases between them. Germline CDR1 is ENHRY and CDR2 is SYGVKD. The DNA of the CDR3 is TGTGCCATCAGTGGGGGGAACTATGGCTACACCTTC. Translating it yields CAISGGNYGYTF.

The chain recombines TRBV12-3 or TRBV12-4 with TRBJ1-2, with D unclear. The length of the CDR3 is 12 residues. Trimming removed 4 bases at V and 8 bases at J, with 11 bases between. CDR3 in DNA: TGTGCCAGCAGTTCATCGACTCGGGGCTACACCTTC. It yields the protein CASSSSTRGYTF.

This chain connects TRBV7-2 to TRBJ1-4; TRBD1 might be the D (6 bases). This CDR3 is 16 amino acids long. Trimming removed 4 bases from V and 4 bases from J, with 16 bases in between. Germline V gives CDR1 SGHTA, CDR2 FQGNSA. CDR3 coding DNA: TGTGCCAGCAGCTACCTCGGGGGGCGGGGTAATGAAAAACTGTTTTTT. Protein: CASSYLGGRGNEKLFF.

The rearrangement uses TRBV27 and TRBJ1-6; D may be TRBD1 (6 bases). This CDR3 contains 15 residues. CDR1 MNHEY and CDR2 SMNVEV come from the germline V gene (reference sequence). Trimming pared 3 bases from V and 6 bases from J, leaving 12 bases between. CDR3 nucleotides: TGTGCCAGCAGTTTGGAGGGGGTTTTTAATTCACCCCTCCACTTT. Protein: CASSLEGVFNSPLHF.

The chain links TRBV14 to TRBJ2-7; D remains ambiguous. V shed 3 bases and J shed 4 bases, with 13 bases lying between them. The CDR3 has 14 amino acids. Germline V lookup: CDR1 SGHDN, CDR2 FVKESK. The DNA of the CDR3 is TGTGCCAGCAGCCATTCGATTTTTCGTTACGAGCAGTACTTC. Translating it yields CASSHSIFRYEQYF.

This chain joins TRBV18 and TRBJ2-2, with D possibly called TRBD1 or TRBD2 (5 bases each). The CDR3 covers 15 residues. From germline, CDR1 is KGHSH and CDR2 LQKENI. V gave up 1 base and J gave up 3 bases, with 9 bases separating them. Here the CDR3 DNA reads TGTGCCAGCTCACCACAACTAGGGGACACCGGGGAGCTGTTTTTT. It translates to CASSPQLGDTGELFF.

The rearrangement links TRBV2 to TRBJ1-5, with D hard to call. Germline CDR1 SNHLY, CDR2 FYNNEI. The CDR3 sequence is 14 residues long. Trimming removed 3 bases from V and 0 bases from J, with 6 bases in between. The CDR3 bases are TGTGCCAGCAGTGAGTATTATAGCAATCAGCCCCAGCATTTT. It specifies CASSEYYSNQPQHF. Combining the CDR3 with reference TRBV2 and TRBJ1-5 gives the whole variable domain EPEVTQTPSHQVTQMGQEVILRCVPISNHLYFYWYRQILGQKVEFLVSFYNNEISEKSEIFDDQFSVERPDGSNFTLKIRSTKLEDSAMYFCASSEYYSNQPQHFGDGTRLSIL.

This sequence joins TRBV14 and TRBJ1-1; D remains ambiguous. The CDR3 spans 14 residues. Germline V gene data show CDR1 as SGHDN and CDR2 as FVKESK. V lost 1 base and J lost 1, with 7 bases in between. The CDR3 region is CASSQAPENTEAFF. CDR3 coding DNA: TGTGCCAGCAGCCAAGCTCCAGAGAACACTGAAGCTTTCTTT.

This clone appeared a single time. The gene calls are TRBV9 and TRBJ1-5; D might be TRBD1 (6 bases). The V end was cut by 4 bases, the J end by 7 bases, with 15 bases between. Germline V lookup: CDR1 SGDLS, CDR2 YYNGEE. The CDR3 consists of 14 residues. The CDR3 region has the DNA TGTGCCAGCAGCCCCCACAGGGATGGGCAGCCCCAGCATTTT. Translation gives CASSPHRDGQPQHF.

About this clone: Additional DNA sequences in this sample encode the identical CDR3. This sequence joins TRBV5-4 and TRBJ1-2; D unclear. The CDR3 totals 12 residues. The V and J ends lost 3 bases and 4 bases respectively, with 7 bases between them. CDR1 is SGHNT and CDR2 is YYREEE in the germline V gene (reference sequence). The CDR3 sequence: CASSSDTYGYTF. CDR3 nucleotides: TGTGCCAGCAGCTCCGACACCTATGGCTACACCTTC.

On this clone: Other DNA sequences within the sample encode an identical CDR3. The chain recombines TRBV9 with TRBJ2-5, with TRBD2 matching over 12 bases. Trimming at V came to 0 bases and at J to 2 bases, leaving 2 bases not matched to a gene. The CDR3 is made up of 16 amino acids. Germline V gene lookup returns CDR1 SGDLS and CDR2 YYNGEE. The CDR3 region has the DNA TGTGCCAGCAGCGTAGCTACTAGCGGGGGGCAAGAGACCCAGTACTTC. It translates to CASSVATSGGQETQYF.

The CDR3 bases are TGTGCCAGCAGTGAAGAGGCCGCGCAGTATTTT. Its protein product is CASSEEAAQYF. The gene calls are TRBV25-1 and TRBJ2-3, with D hard to call. CDR3 length equals 11 residues. Trimming pared 2 bases from V and 10 bases from J, leaving 7 bases between. CDR1 and CDR2 (germline): MGHDK, SYGVNS.

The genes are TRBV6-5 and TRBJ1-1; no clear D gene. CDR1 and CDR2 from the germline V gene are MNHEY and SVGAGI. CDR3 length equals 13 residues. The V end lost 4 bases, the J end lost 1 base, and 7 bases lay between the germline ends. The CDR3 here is CASSFSRNTEAFF. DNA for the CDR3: TGTGCCAGCAGTTTTTCCAGGAACACTGAAGCTTTCTTT.

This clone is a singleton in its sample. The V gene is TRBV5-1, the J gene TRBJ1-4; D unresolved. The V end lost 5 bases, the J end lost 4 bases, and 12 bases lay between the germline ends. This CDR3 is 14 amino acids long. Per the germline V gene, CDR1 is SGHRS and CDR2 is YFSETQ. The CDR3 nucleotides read TGCGCCAGCAGGCCGGGTTTAAGTAATGAAAAACTGTTTTTT. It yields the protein CASRPGLSNEKLFF. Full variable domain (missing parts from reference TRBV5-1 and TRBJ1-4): KAGVTQTPRYLIKTRGQQVTLSCSPISGHRSVSWYQQTPGQGLQFLFEYFSETQRNKGNFPGRFSGRQFSNSRSEMNVSTLELGDSALYLCASRPGLSNEKLFFGSGTQLSVL.

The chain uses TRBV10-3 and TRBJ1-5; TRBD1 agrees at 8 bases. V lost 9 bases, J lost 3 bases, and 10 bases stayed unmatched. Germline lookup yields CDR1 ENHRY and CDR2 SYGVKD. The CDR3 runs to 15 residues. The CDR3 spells CAIGTGSENNQPQHF. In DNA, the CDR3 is TGTGCCATAGGGACAGGATCTGAGAACAATCAGCCCCAGCATTTT.

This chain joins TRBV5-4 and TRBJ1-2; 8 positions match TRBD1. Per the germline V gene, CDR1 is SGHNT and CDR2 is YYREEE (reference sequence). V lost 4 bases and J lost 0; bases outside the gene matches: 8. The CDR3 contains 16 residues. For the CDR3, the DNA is TGTGCCAGCAGCACCCGGACAGGGCTTACTAACTATGGCTACACCTTC. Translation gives CASSTRTGLTNYGYTF.

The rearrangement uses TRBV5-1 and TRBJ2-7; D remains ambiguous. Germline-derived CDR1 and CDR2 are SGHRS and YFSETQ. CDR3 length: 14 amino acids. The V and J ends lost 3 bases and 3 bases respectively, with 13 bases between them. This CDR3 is CASSSDGSGYEQYF. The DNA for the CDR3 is TGCGCCAGCAGCTCTGACGGATCTGGCTACGAGCAGTACTTC.

The CDR3 bases are TGTGCCAGCAGTTTATCGGGAATATCTGAAGCTTTCTTT. This codes for CASSLSGISEAFF. The V gene is TRBV27, the J gene TRBJ1-1; D ambiguous. V was clipped by 0 bases and J by 6 bases, with 8 bases between them. The CDR3 length is 13 residues. Germline loops: CDR1 MNHEY, CDR2 SMNVEV (reference sequence).

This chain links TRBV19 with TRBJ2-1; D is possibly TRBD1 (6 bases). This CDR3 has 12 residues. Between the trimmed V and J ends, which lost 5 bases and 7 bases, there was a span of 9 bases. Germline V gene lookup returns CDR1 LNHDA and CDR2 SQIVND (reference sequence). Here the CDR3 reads CASSLTGNEQFF. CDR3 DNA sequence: TGTGCCAGTAGTTTAACAGGGAATGAGCAGTTCTTC.

In DNA, the CDR3 is TGTGCCAGCAGACCGGGACAGGGGATCTACAATGAGCAGTTCTTC. Its protein is CASRPGQGIYNEQFF. V is TRBV6-5 and J is TRBJ2-1; 10 bases are a match to TRBD1. Germline V gives CDR1 MNHEY, CDR2 SVGAGI. Trimming at V came to 6 bases and at J to 3 bases, leaving 5 bases not matched to a gene. The CDR3 extends over 15 amino acids.

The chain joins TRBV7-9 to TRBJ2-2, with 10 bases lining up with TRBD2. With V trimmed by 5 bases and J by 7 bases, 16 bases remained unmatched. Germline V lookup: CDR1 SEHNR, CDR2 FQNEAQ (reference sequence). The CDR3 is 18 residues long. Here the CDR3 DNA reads TGTGCCAGCAGCCCGATGGGGTTGAGCGGGAGGGCCGGCGGGGAGCTGTTTTTT. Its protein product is CASSPMGLSGRAGGELFF.

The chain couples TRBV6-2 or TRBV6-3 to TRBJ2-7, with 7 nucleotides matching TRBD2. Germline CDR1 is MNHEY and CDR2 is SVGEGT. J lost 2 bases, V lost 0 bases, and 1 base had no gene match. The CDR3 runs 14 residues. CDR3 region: CASSYSLAAYEQYF. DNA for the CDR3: TGTGCCAGCAGTTACTCGCTAGCGGCCTACGAGCAGTACTTC.

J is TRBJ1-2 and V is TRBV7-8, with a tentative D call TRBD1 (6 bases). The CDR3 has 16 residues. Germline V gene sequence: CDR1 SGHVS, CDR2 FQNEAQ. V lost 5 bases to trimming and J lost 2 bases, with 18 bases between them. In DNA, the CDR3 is TGTGCCAGCAGCAAAAAAAGACAGGCGGAAAACTATGGCTACACCTTC. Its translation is CASSKKRQAENYGYTF.

This CDR3 is CAWSVDIEFHF. CDR3 nucleotide sequence: TGTGCCTGGAGTGTAGACATAGAGTTTCACTTT. The genes are TRBV30 and TRBJ1-6; the D is unclear. The CDR3 consists of 11 residues. Trimming removed 0 bases from V and 19 bases from J, with 13 bases in between. Looked up from germline, CDR1 is GTSNPN and CDR2 is SVGIG (reference sequence).